Below are 4 T cell receptor beta chains sequenced from a single sample in a study of T cells in Graves' hyperthyroidism and ophthalmopathy. RNA transcripts yielded amplified TCR beta CDR3 regions. HTBI primers drove first-round RT-PCR of the TCR CDR3. Using its own MiXCR run on the multiplex PCR reads, TCRdb lists one record per CDR3 protein. This table has around 690,000 distinct CDR3 sequences, approximately 15% appearing once. The sample comprised blood. These receptor sequences come from a man in his fifties with Graves' hyperthyroidism.

This clonotype was observed at least ten times. The chain is built from TRBV28 and TRBJ2-6, with 7 bases that match TRBD1. Trimming took 2 bases from V and 0 from J; bases not matched to a gene: 4. The CDR3 sequence is 17 residues long. The germline V gene has CDR1 MDHEN and CDR2 SYDVKM. The DNA for the CDR3 is TGTGCCAGCAGTTTAAACAGGGGCAACTCTGGGGCCAACGTCCTGACTTTC. It codes for CASSLNRGNSGANVLTF.

This clonotype was seen a handful of times. V usage is TRBV15 and J usage is TRBJ2-5; 8 bases match TRBD2. The CDR3 totals 17 residues. Germline lookup yields CDR1 LNHNV and CDR2 YYDKDF (reference sequence). V lost 1 base and J lost 3; bases outside the gene matches: 10. The CDR3 DNA is TGTGCCACCAGCAGAGTTGGTCAAGCGGGAGTGGAAGAGACCCAGTACTTC. Encoded protein: CATSRVGQAGVEETQYF.

In this sample, this clonotype turned up many times. The J gene is TRBJ2-2, the V gene TRBV2, with D maybe TRBD2 (6 bases). V was clipped by 8 bases and J by 6 bases, with 13 bases between them. Germline CDR1 is SNHLY and CDR2 is FYNNEI. This CDR3 is built from 13 residues. The CDR3 region is CASYPGGPGELFF. CDR3 nucleotides: TGTGCCAGCTATCCCGGAGGGCCCGGGGAGCTGTTTTTT.

The rearrangement links TRBV29-1 to TRBJ2-1, with D unresolved. The ends were cut back, 6 bases at V and 3 bases at J, with 12 bases in the middle. CDR1 and CDR2 from the germline V gene are SQVTM and ANQGSEA. The CDR3 loop spans 13 amino acids. The CDR3 region has the DNA TGCAGCGTCCTCCTCCCCTTCTACAATGAGCAGTTCTTC. Its translation is CSVLLPFYNEQFF.